These T cell receptor beta chains were read from a single sample in a study of blood T cell repertoires in COVID-19. Profiled with immunoSEQ multiplex PCR; TCRdb holds only in-frame clones, not every one. The data show more than 9,500 clones, 90% seen once. The sequenced material came from peripheral blood. These TCRs come from a man between 65 and 80 years old with active COVID-19. The CDR3 runs from the conserved cysteine through the conserved F or W.

TRBV30 | CAWTLAGGETQYF
TRBV10-3 | CAISDPGLAGIDEQYF
TRBV2 | CASRQQGSNEKLFF
TRBV27 | CASSITTGVEAFF
TRBV24-1 | CATSDLGGLGNTIYF
TRBV14 | CASSRARETQYF
TRBV5-8 | CASSGRTAMNTEAFF
TRBV6-1 | CASSEVGAGDSPLHF
TRBV11-2 | CASSARKRSTYNEQFF
TRBV6-5 | CASSYLRGGYGYTF
TRBV7-3 | CASSSSGNTGELFF
TRBV18 | CASSPLDSEAFF
TRBV5-5 | CASSLTQGSVNTEAFF
TRBV18 | CASSPDRGAYF
TRBV4-1 | CASSPFGAGTSNTDTQYF
TRBV25-1 | CASSDSGHISNQPQHF
TRBV5-1 | CASSFETGTYGYTF
TRBV6-6 | CASSYFWGDGNTEAFF
TRBV2 | CASSEAGLARYEQYF
TRBV2 | CASNRDRAVRTEAFF
TRBV7-9 | CASSLDSFNEKLFF
TRBV27 | CASSLAGFYGYTF
TRBV10-3 | CAITHVGQQDTGELFF
TRBV9 | CASSGAGRDGYTF
TRBV18 | CASSLQQGLSEQYF
TRBV24-1 | CATSDTVGGLAEAFF
TRBV27 | CASSPSSGHDEQYF
TRBV6-5 | CASTFTPRDRGPYTF
TRBV19 | CASSIALDRVAGYTF
TRBV18 | CASSPSIPGTGELFF
TRBV5-1 | CASSLAGVGYGYTF
TRBV6-5 | CASSYSPVYQETQYF
TRBV19 | CASSMDERSGNTIYF
TRBV27 | CASSFGTGGGQPQHF
TRBV6-2/TRBV6-3 | CASSLPQGARETQYF
TRBV5-1 | CASSLAGFTDTQYF
TRBV13 | CASSLTTGTGGYEQYF
TRBV5-1 | CASSFSIPSYEQYF
TRBV7-8 | CASSLAQGANSPLHF
TRBV9 | CASSVGTVYNEQFF
TRBV24-1 | CATSDSYGYTF
TRBV5-1 | CASSLGSGRNTGELFF
TRBV28 | CASRPCSRGDQPPRMETQYF
TRBV5-8 | CASTSRANYGYTF
TRBV30 | CAHEHPLKNNEQFF
TRBV12-3/TRBV12-4 | CASSWTGSTEAFF
TRBV10-3 | CAISNVGTGGNYGYTF
TRBV6-4 | CASSPTGADTQYF